This TCR beta chain was captured by sequencing in a study of spatial heterogeneity in lung cancer. Study as a whole: Compared with alpha-chain sequences, beta-chain sequences were consistently detected in greater numbers.

This clonotype showed up many times. This beta chain was picked up by a library intended for alpha chains and is off target, so its count carries little meaning. V was shortened by 6 bases and J by 2 bases, with 22 bases between the two germline ends. Germline values: CDR1 MNHEY, CDR2 SMNVEV (reference sequence). The CDR3 totals 18 residues. Each molecule of TCR cDNA was tagged with one unique molecular identifier. TCRdb independently ran MiXCR on the 5' RACE reads; one entry per CDR3 protein. In the table there are several thousand distinct CDR3 sequences, about 6% of which are singletons. Specified time point: sample taken at primary tumor resection. Tumor, nontumor lung or frozen PBMC supplied whole RNA, sequenced without sorting. Samples were obtained from approximately 76 donors, all untreated early-stage non-small cell lung cancer patients.

The sequence was collected from a female donor with early-stage non-small cell lung cancer. Sample: normal lung tissue next to the tumor, taken at surgery. The chain has TRBV27 and TRBJ2-2, with a tentative D call TRBD2 (6 bases). The CDR3 loop is CASRRGISPRLNTGELFF. CDR3 bases: TGTGCCAGCAGGCGCGGGATTTCCCCGCGATTAAACACCGGGGAGCTGTTTTTT.